The T cell receptor beta chain described here comes from a study of response to subunit inactivated influenza vaccine. Findings and caveats of the study: Authors suggested that a seasonal influenza vaccination recruits few new T cells each time.

V lost 5 bases and J lost 4, with 6 bases in between. Germline V CDR1 and CDR2: KGHDR, SFDVKD. This CDR3 region has 12 residues. TCRdb re-analysed the RT-PCR reads in MiXCR, keeping a single row per CDR3 protein. The sample carries 450,000 to 600,000 distinct CDR3 sequences, roughly 7.6% recorded once. A remark on this clonotype: What it recognizes is unknown.

The TCR sequence derives from a man in his fifties or sixties who received an inactivated influenza vaccine. This specimen was PBMCs from blood, taken less than 25 months after vaccination. V usage is TRBV24-1 and J usage is TRBJ2-3, with a possible D match to TRBD2 (5 bases). The chain's CDR3 is CATSADSDTQYF. For the CDR3, the DNA is TGTGCCACCAGTGCGGACTCAGATACGCAGTATTTT.